The sample holds many counts of the clone carrying this T cell receptor (beta chain). Unique molecular identifiers tagged the TCRbeta library. TCRdb redid the calling of the PCR reads with MiXCR, one entry per CDR3 protein. The table shows hundreds of thousands of distinct CDR3 sequences, with about 10% occurring only once. This record belongs to a study of T-cell reconstitution after alpha-beta-depleted transplantation in children. This TCR was sampled from a human donor who donated a stem cell graft to a child with acute myeloid leukemia. The input for sequencing was PBMCs from the stem cell graft donor, taken from the stem cell graft.

The CDR3 nucleotides are TGCAGTGCTAGCGTGACAGACACTGAAGCTTTCTTT. It codes for CSASVTDTEAFF. The chain has TRBV20-1 and TRBJ1-1; the D gene is possibly TRBD1 (5 bases). V shed 3 bases and J shed 3 bases, with 8 bases lying between them. In germline, CDR1 is DFQATT, CDR2 SNEGSKA (reference sequence). CDR3 length: 12 amino acids.